The text below deals with one TCR beta chain. It lacks a known antigen. Nothing much larger sits one base from this clone, and base qualities are not available. Reading the label with the study, this specimen's treatment or condition is: allogeneic hematopoietic cell transplantation with graft depleted of TCRalphabeta T cells and CD19 B cells. Transplant recipients were children who received TCRalphabeta/CD19-depleted allogeneic hematopoietic cell grafts. In the germline V gene, CDR1 corresponds to SGDLS and CDR2 to YYNGEE. There are 13 amino acids in the CDR3, from cysteine to phenylalanine inclusive. The entry retains the CDR3 DNA only, 39 bases that are in frame from base 1. V lost 4 bases and J lost 8 bases; the stretch between them is 13 bases long. This specimen belongs to a study of T-cell reconstitution after alpha-beta-depleted transplantation in children (dated by TCRdb to 2016 to 2018). A note on the overall study: Using TCR repertoire profiling, the study followed T-cell immune reconstitution in a quantitative way in children after TCRalphabeta/CD19-depleted allogeneic hematopoietic cell transplantation. Study-level results and caveats: About two months after transplant, the apparently early recovery of alphabetaT-cell counts reportedly depended on just several hundred clones that had expanded rapidly and came from non-depleted graft cells. Over subsequent months, a decline in hyperexpanded clone frequencies was noted, and after one year, T-cell counts and TCRbeta diversity were mostly ascribed to newly produced T cells. In some patients, the high TCRbeta diversity seen at day 60 was put down to recipient T cells and intrathymic progenitors that had survived conditioning.

Library creation used PCR. Sequencing instrument: Illumina HiSeq 2500. To normalize quantification of the TCRbeta repertoire, the TCR libraries were built with molecular barcoding that relied on unique molecular identifiers. TCRdb cleaned the public reads at Q25 with fastp, built clones with MiXCR and kept in-frame beta chains. Every CDR3 protein is listed once, alongside the most common genes and DNA of its rows. The sample table holds 440,000 or so distinct CDR3 sequences, of which over 40% were seen once. Clones ranked in the top ten supply under 35% of the sample. The sample in question was PBMCs, obtained before TCRalphabeta/CD19-depleted stem cell transplant. The TCR sequence derives from a girl aged 2 to 10 with aplastic anemia, due to receive a stem cell transplant. The V and J segments used are TRBV9 and TRBJ2-1; TRBD1 could be the D gene, as 6 bases match. The CDR3 reads as follows: CASSPGPGDEQFF. In nucleotides, the sequence is TGTGCCAGCAGCCCGGGACCAGGGGATGAGCAGTTCTTC.